This paragraph covers one TCR beta chain sequence. Sequencing used immunoSEQ multiplex PCR; TCRdb keeps in-frame clones, though not all of them. Of about 250,000 clones listed, 85% to 90% are singletons. The data were taken from a study of blood T cell repertoires in COVID-19. As for the study in general: Samples representing acute and convalescent COVID-19 were sourced from the United States, Italy and Spain. T cells, B-cell-depleted T cells, or PBMCs supplied cDNA or gDNA.

Cohort placement rested on clinical history that participants reported themselves. For recovered donors of Cohort 3, there were two negative PCRs, clearance, or symptom resolution. The TCR comes from a woman in her late teens or twenties who had recovered from COVID-19. Sequenced input: PBMCs or T cells enriched from blood (not recorded which).

Here the CDR3 reads CASSLGSGGDGYTF. In DNA, the CDR3 is TGTGCCAGCAGCTTAGGCTCAGGGGGCGATGGCTACACCTTC. The chain uses TRBV13 and TRBJ1-2; TRBD1 matches 8 bases. The CDR3 totals 14 residues. Germline trimming cut 0 bases from V and 6 bases from J; bases unmatched to any gene: 3. Germline CDR1 and CDR2: PRHDT and FYEKMQ (reference sequence).